The clone carrying this T cell receptor beta chain has a handful of counts. Its antigen is not identified. The sample originates from a study of cytomegalovirus exposure and HLA in healthy donors. Background on the study: In a previous analysis, 110 million or so unique TCR beta sequences were found from roughly 200 million T cells. Study-level points and caveats: Evidence from a later analysis indicated that most CMV-associated TCR beta chains looked HLA-restricted. Analysis performed later showed TCR beta chains linked to HLA being more clonally expanded than equally common others.

The study ran its PCR with 60 Vbeta and 13 Jbeta primers. Data came from immunoSEQ multiplex PCR; TCRdb stores just in-frame clones and leaves some out. This sample has fewer than 60,000 clones, with about 71% found just once. V shed 2 bases, J shed 5 bases, and the junction held 1 base outside the gene matches. The CDR3 spans 14 residues. The germline V gene encodes CDR1 MNHEY and CDR2 SMNVEV (reference sequence). This TCR was sampled from a woman aged 45-65 years in good health and CMV-seropositive. Sequencing was performed on PBMCs. The V and J genes are TRBV27 and TRBJ2-7, with 12 bases fitting TRBD1. Here the CDR3 DNA reads TGTGCCAGCAGTTTAGGGACAGGGGGCGACGAGCAGTACTTC. This sequence encodes CASSLGTGGDEQYF.